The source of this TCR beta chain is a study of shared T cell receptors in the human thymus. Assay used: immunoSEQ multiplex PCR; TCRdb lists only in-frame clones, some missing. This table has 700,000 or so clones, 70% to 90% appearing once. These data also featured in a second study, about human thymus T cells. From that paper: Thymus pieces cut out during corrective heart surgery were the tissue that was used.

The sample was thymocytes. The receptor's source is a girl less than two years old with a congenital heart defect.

CDR3 sequence reads: CASSDSQSANYGYTF. The CDR3 region has the DNA TGTGCCAGCAGCGACTCGCAGTCAGCTAACTATGGCTACACCTTC. The J gene is TRBJ1-2, the V gene TRBV6-1, with D unclear. Germline CDR1 MNHNS, CDR2 SASEGT. Deletions cut 6 bases from V and 0 bases from J, with 14 bases between. This CDR3 has 15 amino acids.